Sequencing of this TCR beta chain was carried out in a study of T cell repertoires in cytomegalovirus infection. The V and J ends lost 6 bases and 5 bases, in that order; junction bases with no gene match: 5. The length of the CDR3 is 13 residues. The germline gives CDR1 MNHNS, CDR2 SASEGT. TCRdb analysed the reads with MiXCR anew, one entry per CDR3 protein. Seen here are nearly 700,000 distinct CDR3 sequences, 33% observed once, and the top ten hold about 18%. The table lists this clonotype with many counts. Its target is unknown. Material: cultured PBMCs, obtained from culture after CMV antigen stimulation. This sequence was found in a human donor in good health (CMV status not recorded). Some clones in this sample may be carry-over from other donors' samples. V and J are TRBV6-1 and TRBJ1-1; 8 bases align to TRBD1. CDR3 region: CASRPDRVTEAFF. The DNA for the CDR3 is TGTGCCAGCAGGCCGGACAGGGTGACTGAAGCTTTCTTT.